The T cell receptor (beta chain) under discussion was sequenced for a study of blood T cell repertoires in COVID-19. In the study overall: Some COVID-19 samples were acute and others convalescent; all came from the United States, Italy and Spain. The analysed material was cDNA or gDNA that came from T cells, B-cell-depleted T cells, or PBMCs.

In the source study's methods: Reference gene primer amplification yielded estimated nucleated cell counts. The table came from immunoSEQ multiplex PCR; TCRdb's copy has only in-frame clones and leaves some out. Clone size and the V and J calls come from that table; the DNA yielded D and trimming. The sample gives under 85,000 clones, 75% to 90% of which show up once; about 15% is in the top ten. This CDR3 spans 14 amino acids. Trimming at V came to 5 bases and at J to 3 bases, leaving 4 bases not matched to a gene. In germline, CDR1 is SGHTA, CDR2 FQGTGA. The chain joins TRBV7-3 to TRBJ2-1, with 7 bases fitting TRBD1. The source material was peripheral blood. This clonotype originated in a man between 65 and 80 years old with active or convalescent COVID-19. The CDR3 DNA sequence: TGTGCCAGCAGCCTAGACAGGGACTACAATGAGCAGTTCTTC. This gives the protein CASSLDRDYNEQFF.